Listed below are T cell receptor beta chains from one sample, sequenced in a study of T cell responses to AZD1222 COVID-19 vaccine. TCRdb keeps only in-frame clones here, not all; method: immunoSEQ multiplex PCR. The profile shows roughly 190,000 clones, 92% of them singletons. Sequencing used peripheral blood, obtained on day 0 of AZD1222 vaccination. These receptors all come from an adult in good health. Each CDR3 is given with its conserved first and last residue.

TRBV7-9,TRBJ2-3,16,CASSLRGGGAADTQYF
TRBV7-3,TRBJ2-2,12,CASGIFTGELFF
TRBV12-3/TRBV12-4,TRBJ1-6,13,CASSLSPGSPLHF
TRBV29-1,TRBJ1-1,13,CSVQGQEGTEAFF
TRBV6-5,TRBJ1-3,14,CASSTHDNGNTIYF
TRBV15,TRBJ1-1,15,CATSRDDRVDTEAFF
TRBV5-1,TRBJ2-7,14,CASSLDPPTREQYF
TRBV5-6,TRBJ1-3,14,CASSLTGTGNTIYF
TRBV7-8,TRBJ2-7,14,CASSVGQGAYEQYF
TRBV9,TRBJ1-4,16,CASSVGGRGGNEKLFF
TRBV6-6,TRBJ1-2,17,CASSPQGEEAFVYGYTF
TRBV18,TRBJ2-5,17,CASSPQSLGQVGETQYF
TRBV2,TRBJ1-2,12,CASSEHTYGYTF
TRBV10-3,TRBJ1-1,14,CAISEPLGFTGAFF
TRBV5-6,TRBJ1-1,14,CASSFQLGFAEAFF
TRBV12-5,TRBJ2-3,12,CASGLEGRRQYF
TRBV6-5,TRBJ1-3,15,CASSSTTGWGNTIYF
TRBV5-4,TRBJ2-2,14,CASSLESGSGELFF
TRBV19,TRBJ1-1,13,CASGQGKNTEAFF
TRBV19,TRBJ2-7,14,CASSIGALSYEQYF
TRBV4-2,TRBJ2-5,17,CASSQAKGLALQETQYF
TRBV12-3/TRBV12-4,TRBJ2-3,13,CASTRHDGDTQYF
TRBV3-1/TRBV3-2,TRBJ2-1,16,CASSQDMSSSYNEQFF
TRBV3-1/TRBV3-2,TRBJ1-1,14,CASSQGSGDTEAFF
TRBV7-2,TRBJ2-3,16,CASSLSGGAGTDTQYF
TRBV28,TRBJ1-1,13,CASSTGYQAEAFF
TRBV6-2/TRBV6-3,TRBJ1-5,13,CASSPGGHQPQHF
TRBV2,TRBJ1-1,11,CASSWNTEAFF
TRBV6-5,TRBJ2-5,15,CASRLGTGGHETQYF
TRBV6-2/TRBV6-3,TRBJ2-2,19,CASSYSMEGQGSNTGELFF
TRBV7-9,TRBJ1-1,15,CASSRLGTGGTEAFF
TRBV5-1,TRBJ1-1,14,CASSLVGGDTEAFF
TRBV3-1/TRBV3-2,TRBJ2-3,16,CASSPSSGGAADTQYF
TRBV24-1,TRBJ2-3,14,CATSPTLRGDTQYF
TRBV12-3/TRBV12-4,TRBJ1-1,13,CASRDGEHTEAFF
TRBV27,TRBJ1-5,14,CASSFGYSNQPQHF
TRBV19,TRBJ1-1,14,CASSDRGRGTEAFF
TRBV19,TRBJ1-3,14,CASSAASSGNTIYF
TRBV5-1,TRBJ1-6,16,CASSLEVGAFASPLHF
TRBV7-9,TRBJ2-1,12,CASSSLEAEQFF
TRBV7-6,TRBJ1-3,15,CASSLGTVSGNTIYF
TRBV10-3,TRBJ1-1,15,CAIRATGTANTEAFF
TRBV29-1,TRBJ2-5,12,CSGGGQQETQYF
TRBV9,TRBJ1-1,14,CASSRQGAQGEAFF
TRBV4-1,TRBJ2-5,17,CASSRRLAETAGETQYF
TRBV24-1,TRBJ1-5,18,CATSDPGTGAADNQPQHF
TRBV6-5,TRBJ2-3,14,CASSYGTPPGTQYF
TRBV27,TRBJ1-1,12,CASSRIGTEAFF
TRBV11-3,TRBJ2-2,17,CASSFFGGARSTGELFF
TRBV5-1,TRBJ1-2,16,CASSLAGTAKNYGYTF
TRBV7-8,TRBJ2-3,16,CASSLSGTGGADTQYF
TRBV24-1,TRBJ1-2,13,CATSQSVRDGYTF
TRBV10-2,TRBJ2-7,14,CASSRDREGYEQYF
TRBV30,TRBJ2-7,13,CAWSVQGIHEQYF